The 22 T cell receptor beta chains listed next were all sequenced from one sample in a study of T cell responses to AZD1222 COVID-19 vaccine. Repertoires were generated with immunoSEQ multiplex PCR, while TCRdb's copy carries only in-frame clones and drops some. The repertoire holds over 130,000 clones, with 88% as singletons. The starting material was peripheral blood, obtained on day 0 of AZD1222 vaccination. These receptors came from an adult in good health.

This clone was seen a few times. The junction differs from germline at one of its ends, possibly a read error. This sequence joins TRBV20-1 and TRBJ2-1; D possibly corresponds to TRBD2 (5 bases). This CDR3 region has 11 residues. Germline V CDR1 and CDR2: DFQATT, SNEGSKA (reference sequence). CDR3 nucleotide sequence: TGCAGTGCTAGACCAAGGGAGAATGGGGTCTTC. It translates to CSARPRENGVF.

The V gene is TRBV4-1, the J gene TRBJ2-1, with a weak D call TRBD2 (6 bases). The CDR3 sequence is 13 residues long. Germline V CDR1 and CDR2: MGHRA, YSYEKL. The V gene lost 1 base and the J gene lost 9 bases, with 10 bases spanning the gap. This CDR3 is CASSQVPGVEQFF. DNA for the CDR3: TGCGCCAGCAGCCAAGTTCCGGGGGTTGAGCAGTTCTTC.

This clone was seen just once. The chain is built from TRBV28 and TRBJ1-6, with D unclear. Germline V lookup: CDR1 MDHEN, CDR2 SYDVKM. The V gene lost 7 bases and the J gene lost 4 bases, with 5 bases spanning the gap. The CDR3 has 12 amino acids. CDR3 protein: CASNSYNSPLHF. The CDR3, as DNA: TGTGCCAGCAACAGTTATAATTCACCCCTCCACTTT.

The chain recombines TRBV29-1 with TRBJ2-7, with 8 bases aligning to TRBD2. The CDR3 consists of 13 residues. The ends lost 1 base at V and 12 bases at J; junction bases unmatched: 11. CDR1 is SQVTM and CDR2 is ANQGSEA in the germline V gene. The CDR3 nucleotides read TGCAGCGTTGAAGTACATGAGCGGGAGAGGAGGTACTTC. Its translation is CSVEVHERERRYF.

The DNA of the CDR3 is TGTGCCAGCAGTACTAAGACAGGTGAAGCTTTCTTT. Translating gives CASSTKTGEAFF. The chain couples TRBV6-6 to TRBJ1-1, with D tentatively TRBD1 (6 bases). Germline CDR1 reads MNHNY; CDR2 reads SVGAGI (reference sequence). The CDR3 contains 12 residues. Trimming stripped 5 bases from V and 7 bases from J, with 11 bases between.

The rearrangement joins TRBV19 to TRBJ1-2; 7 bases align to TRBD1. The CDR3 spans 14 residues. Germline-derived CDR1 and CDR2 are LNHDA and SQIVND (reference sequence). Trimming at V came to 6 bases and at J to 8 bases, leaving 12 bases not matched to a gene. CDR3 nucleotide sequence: TGTGCCAGTAGCACGTTAGGGGGCGGTGTAGGCTACACCTTC. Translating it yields CASSTLGGGVGYTF.

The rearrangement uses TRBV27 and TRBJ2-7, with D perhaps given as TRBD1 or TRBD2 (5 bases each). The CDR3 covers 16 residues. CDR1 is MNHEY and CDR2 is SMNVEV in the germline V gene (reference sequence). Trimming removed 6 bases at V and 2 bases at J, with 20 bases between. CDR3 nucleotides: TGTGCCAGCAGACAGGCTGGGGGAATCCCTCCCTACGAGCAGTACTTC. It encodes CASRQAGGIPPYEQYF.

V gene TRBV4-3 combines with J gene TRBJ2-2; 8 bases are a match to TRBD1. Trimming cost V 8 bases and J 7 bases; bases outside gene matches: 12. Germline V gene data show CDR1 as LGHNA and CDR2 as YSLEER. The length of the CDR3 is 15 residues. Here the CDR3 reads CASGQGQGVGGELFF. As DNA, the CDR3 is TGCGCCAGCGGACAGGGCCAGGGGGTTGGCGGGGAGCTGTTTTTT.

CDR3 sequence: CASSATSGRDEQYF. The CDR3 DNA reads TGTGCCAGCAGTGCGACTAGCGGTAGGGACGAGCAGTACTTC. V usage is TRBV28 and J usage is TRBJ2-7; 9 bases are shared with TRBD2. Trimming removed 5 bases from V and 5 bases from J; junction bases left unmatched: 7. The CDR3 length is 14 residues. Germline V gene lookup returns CDR1 MDHEN and CDR2 SYDVKM.

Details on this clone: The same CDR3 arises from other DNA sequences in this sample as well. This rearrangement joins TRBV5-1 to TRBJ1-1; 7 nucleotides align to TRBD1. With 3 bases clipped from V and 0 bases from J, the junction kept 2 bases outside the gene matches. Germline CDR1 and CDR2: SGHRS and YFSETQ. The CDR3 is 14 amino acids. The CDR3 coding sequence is TGCGCCAGCAGCTCCACAGGGGTGAACACTGAAGCTTTCTTT. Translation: CASSSTGVNTEAFF.

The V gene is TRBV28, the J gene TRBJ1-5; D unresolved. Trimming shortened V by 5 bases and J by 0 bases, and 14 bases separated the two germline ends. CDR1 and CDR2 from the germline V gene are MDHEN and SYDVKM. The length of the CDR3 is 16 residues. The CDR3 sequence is CASSTQTDYSNQPQHF. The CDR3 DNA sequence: TGTGCCAGCAGTACCCAGACCGACTATAGCAATCAGCCCCAGCATTTT. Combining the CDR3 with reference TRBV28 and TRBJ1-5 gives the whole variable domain DVKVTQSSRYLVKRTGEKVFLECVQDMDHENMFWYRQDPGLGLRLIYFSYDVKMKEKGDIPEGYSVSREKKERFSLILESASTNQTSMYLCASSTQTDYSNQPQHFGDGTRLSIL.

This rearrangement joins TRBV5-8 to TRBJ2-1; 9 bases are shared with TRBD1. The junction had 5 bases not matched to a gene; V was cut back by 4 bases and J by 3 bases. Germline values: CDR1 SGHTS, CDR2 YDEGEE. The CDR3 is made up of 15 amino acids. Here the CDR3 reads CASSRRQGDYNEQFF. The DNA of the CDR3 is TGTGCCAGCAGCCGCAGACAGGGGGACTACAATGAGCAGTTCTTC.

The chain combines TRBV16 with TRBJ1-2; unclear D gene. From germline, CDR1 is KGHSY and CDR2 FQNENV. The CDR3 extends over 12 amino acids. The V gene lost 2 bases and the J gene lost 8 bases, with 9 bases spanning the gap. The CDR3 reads CASSQGGEGYTF. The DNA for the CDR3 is TGTGCCAGCAGCCAAGGAGGAGAGGGCTACACCTTC.

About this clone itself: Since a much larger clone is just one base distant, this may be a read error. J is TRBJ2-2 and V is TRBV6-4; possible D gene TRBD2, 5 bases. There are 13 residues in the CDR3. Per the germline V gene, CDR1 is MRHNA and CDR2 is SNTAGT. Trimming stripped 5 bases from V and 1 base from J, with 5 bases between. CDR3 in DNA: TGTGCCAGCAGTAGCGGGAACACCGGGGAGCTGTTTTTT. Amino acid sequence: CASSSGNTGELFF.

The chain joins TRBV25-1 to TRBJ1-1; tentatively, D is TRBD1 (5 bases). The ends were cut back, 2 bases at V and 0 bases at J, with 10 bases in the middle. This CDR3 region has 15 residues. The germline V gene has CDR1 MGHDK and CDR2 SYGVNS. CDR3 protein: CASSEPGLMNTEAFF. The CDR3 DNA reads TGTGCCAGCAGTGAACCGGGACTAATGAACACTGAAGCTTTCTTT.

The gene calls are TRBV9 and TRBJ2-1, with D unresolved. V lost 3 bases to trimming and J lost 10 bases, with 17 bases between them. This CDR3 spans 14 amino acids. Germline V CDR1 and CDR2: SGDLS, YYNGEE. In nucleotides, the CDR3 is TGTGCCAGCAGCGCCGTCGGCCTAGGGCGGGAGCAGTTCTTC. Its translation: CASSAVGLGREQFF.

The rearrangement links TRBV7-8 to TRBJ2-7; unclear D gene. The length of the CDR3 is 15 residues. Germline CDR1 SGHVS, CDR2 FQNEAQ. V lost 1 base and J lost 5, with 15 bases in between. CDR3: CASSLVVAVGNEQYF. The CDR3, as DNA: TGTGCCAGCAGCTTAGTGGTAGCCGTGGGGAACGAGCAGTACTTC.

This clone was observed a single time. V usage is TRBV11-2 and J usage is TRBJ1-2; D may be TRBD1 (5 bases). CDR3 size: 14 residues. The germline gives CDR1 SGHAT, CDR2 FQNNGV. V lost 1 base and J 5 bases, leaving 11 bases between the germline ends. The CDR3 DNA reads TGTGCCAGCAGCTTAGGGGGCAGGAGGTATGGCTACACCTTC. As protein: CASSLGGRRYGYTF.

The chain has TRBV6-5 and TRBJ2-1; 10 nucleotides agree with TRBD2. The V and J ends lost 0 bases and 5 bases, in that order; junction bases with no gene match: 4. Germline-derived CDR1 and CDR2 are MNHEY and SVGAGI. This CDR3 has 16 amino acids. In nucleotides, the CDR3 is TGTGCCAGCAGTTACTCGATAGCGGGAGGCCACAATGAGCAGTTCTTC. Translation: CASSYSIAGGHNEQFF.

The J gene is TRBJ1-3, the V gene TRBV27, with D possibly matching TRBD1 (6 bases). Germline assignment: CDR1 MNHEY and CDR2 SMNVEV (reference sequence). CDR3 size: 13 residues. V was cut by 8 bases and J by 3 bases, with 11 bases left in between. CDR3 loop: CASQQGGGNTIYF. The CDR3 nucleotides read TGTGCCAGCCAACAGGGAGGTGGAAACACCATATATTTT.

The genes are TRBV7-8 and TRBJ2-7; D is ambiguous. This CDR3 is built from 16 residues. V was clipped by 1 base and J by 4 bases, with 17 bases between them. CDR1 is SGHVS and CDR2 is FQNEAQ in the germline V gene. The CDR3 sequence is CASSLDGEFIFYEQYF. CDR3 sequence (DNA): TGTGCCAGCAGCTTAGATGGGGAATTCATCTTTTACGAGCAGTACTTC.

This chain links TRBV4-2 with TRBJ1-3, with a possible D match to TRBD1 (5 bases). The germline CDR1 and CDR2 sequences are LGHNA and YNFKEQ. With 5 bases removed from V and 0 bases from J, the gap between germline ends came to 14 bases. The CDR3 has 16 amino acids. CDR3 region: CASSYRGQSSGNTIYF. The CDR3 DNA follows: TGTGCCAGCAGCTACCGGGGCCAGAGCTCTGGAAACACCATATATTTT.